The source of this T cell receptor (beta chain) is a study of beta chain features in type 1 diabetes. Germline CDR1 is SEHNR and CDR2 is FQNEAQ (reference sequence). The CDR3 has 15 amino acids. V shed 3 bases and J 9 bases; nucleotides not matched to a gene: 8. This clone was counted a few times. A single heparinised draw of approximately 110 mL on average was taken per donor. The study reverse transcribed the entire isolated RNA, so it sequenced expressed TCRB transcripts. The protocol was immunoSEQ multiplex PCR, while the TCRdb copy is restricted to in-frame clones and leaves out a portion. The sample has under 200,000 clones, less than 9.5% seen once; the top ten hold about 2.1%.

This sequence joins TRBV7-9 and TRBJ2-1; 10 bases map to TRBD2. This receptor was obtained from a woman aged 18-29 years in good health. Sample: central memory CD4+ T cells from blood. The CDR3 DNA reads as TGTGCCAGCAGCTTGTGGCCAGCGGGAGGGGTTGAGCAGTTCTTC. Its translation: CASSLWPAGGVEQFF.